This entry lists 28 T cell receptor beta chains sequenced from one sample in a study of beta chain features in type 1 diabetes. Expressed TCRB transcripts got sequenced, as all isolated RNA was reverse transcribed. TCRdb keeps only in-frame clones here, not all; method: immunoSEQ multiplex PCR. Of more than 300,000 clones listed, roughly 16% are singletons. Sequencing was performed on naive CD4+ T cells from blood. The receptors were gathered from a woman under 30 in good health.

In this sample, this clone turned up a few times. The V and J genes are TRBV27 and TRBJ1-1, with 9 nucleotides matching TRBD1. CDR3 length: 15 residues. Germline-derived CDR1 and CDR2 are MNHEY and SMNVEV (reference sequence). The V segment lost 7 bases and the J segment 4 bases; nucleotides outside the gene matches: 10. CDR3 bases: TGTGCCAGCATTGGCGCCGGGACAGGGTCCACTGAAGCTTTCTTT. Translating gives CASIGAGTGSTEAFF.

This clone was counted between two and nine times. The chain employs TRBV7-2 and TRBJ2-3; D gene uncertain. The germline V gene encodes CDR1 SGHTA and CDR2 FQGNSA. CDR3 length equals 15 residues. Trimming pared 4 bases from V and 4 bases from J, leaving 15 bases between. CDR3 DNA: TGTGCCAGCAGCTCCCGCCATGAGCGCCCAGATACGCAGTATTTT. It translates to CASSSRHERPDTQYF.

Only a few counts were recorded for this clone. The chain is built from TRBV5-1 and TRBJ2-6, with a weak D call TRBD1 (6 bases). V was trimmed by 4 bases and J by 2 bases, leaving 13 bases between them. This CDR3 is 16 amino acids long. CDR1 and CDR2 from the germline V gene are SGHRS and YFSETQ. CDR3: CASSPTQGAGANVLTF. CDR3 bases: TGCGCCAGCAGCCCAACACAGGGCGCTGGGGCCAACGTCCTGACTTTC.

The gene calls are TRBV25-1 and TRBJ1-2; D possibly corresponds to TRBD1 (6 bases). CDR3 length: 15 residues. Trimming shortened V by 5 bases and J by 4 bases, and 17 bases separated the two germline ends. In germline, CDR1 is MGHDK, CDR2 SYGVNS. CDR3 region: CASSHLIPTGYGYTF. The CDR3 DNA is TGTGCCAGCAGTCACCTAATACCGACAGGCTATGGCTACACCTTC.

This chain joins TRBV7-9 and TRBJ2-5; TRBD2 matches 8 bases. Per the germline V gene, CDR1 is SEHNR and CDR2 is FQNEAQ (reference sequence). Trimming at V came to 4 bases and at J to 5 bases, leaving 15 bases not matched to a gene. This CDR3 contains 17 residues. DNA of the CDR3: TGTGCCAGCAGCTCCCCCCTGGGGAGCGGGAGTGGGGAGACCCAGTACTTC. This gives the protein CASSSPLGSGSGETQYF.

This clone was found a few times. Additional DNA sequences in this sample encode the identical CDR3. The chain employs TRBV7-3 and TRBJ2-3; TRBD1 agrees at 7 bases. The trim removed 4 bases at V and 1 base at J, leaving 2 bases unmatched. CDR3 length: 14 residues. Germline CDR1 reads SGHTA; CDR2 reads FQGTGA. Written as DNA, the CDR3 is TGTGCCAGCAGCTCCGGACAGGGCACAGATACGCAGTATTTT. The encoded protein is CASSSGQGTDTQYF.

This clone showed up just a few times. J is TRBJ1-1 and V is TRBV29-1; 9 positions agree with TRBD1. Trimming took 4 bases from V and 6 from J; bases not matched to a gene: 12. The germline CDR1 and CDR2 sequences are SQVTM and ANQGSEA. The CDR3 runs to 15 residues. The CDR3 nucleotides are TGCAGCGTTGGTGTGCAGGGACAGGGATCCGCTGAAGCTTTCTTT. It yields the protein CSVGVQGQGSAEAFF. Looking up the rest from reference TRBV29-1 and TRBJ1-1 gives the full variable domain: SAVISQKPSRDICQRGTSLTIQCQVDSQVTMMFWYRQQPGQSLTLIATANQGSEATYESGFVIDKFPISRPNLTFSTLTVSNMSPEDSSIYLCSVGVQGQGSAEAFFGQGTRLTVV.

This chain joins TRBV30 and TRBJ2-1; TRBD2 aligns across 11 bases. The trim removed 1 base at V and 0 bases at J, leaving 5 bases unmatched. The CDR3 extends over 17 amino acids. The germline V gene has CDR1 GTSNPN and CDR2 SVGIG (reference sequence). CDR3 residues: CAWSAGTSGYSYNEQFF. The DNA for the CDR3 is TGTGCCTGGAGTGCCGGGACTAGCGGTTACTCCTACAATGAGCAGTTCTTC.

This clone came up a few times. The gene calls are TRBV18 and TRBJ2-7; 10 nucleotides agree with TRBD2. The CDR3 loop spans 20 amino acids. The V gene end was trimmed by 0 bases and the J gene end by 4 bases; junction bases not matched to a gene: 18. CDR1 is KGHSH, CDR2 LQKENI, per germline. The CDR3 DNA reads TGTGCCAGCTCACCACCCCCTATAGCGGGAGGTCCGCGGGCTCTTTACGAGCAGTACTTC. This translates into CASSPPPIAGGPRALYEQYF.

This clone was found a few times. The rearrangement links TRBV19 to TRBJ1-1; D might be TRBD1 (5 bases). V was shortened by 7 bases and J by 0 bases, with 12 bases between the two germline ends. This CDR3 region has 14 residues. Germline V gives CDR1 LNHDA, CDR2 SQIVND (reference sequence). The CDR3 sequence: CASKKTAVNTEAFF. DNA for the CDR3: TGTGCCAGTAAAAAGACAGCTGTGAACACTGAAGCTTTCTTT.

This clone was seen a few times. The chain has TRBV14 and TRBJ1-1, with TRBD1 identical over 10 bases. Looked up from germline, CDR1 is SGHDN and CDR2 is FVKESK. The V and J ends lost 5 bases and 6 bases, in that order; junction bases with no gene match: 9. The CDR3 has 15 amino acids. The DNA of the CDR3 is TGTGCCAGCAGCGACCGATGGGACAGGGGTCCTGAAGCTTTCTTT. It codes for CASSDRWDRGPEAFF.

The chain joins TRBV7-9 to TRBJ2-1; TRBD2 agrees at 13 bases. CDR1 is SEHNR and CDR2 is FQNEAQ in the germline V gene (reference sequence). This CDR3 comprises 17 residues. Germline trimming cut 5 bases from V and 9 bases from J; bases unmatched to any gene: 13. Here the CDR3 DNA reads TGTGCCAGCAGCCCCGACGCGGGGACTAGCGGGACTCGTGAGCAGTTCTTC. Residues: CASSPDAGTSGTREQFF.

V and J are TRBV5-1 and TRBJ2-7, with D possibly matching TRBD2 (5 bases). Germline V gene data show CDR1 as SGHRS and CDR2 as YFSETQ. The CDR3 spans 14 residues. Trimming left V 4 bases short and J 4 bases short, with 15 bases between. The DNA of the CDR3 is TGCGCCAGCAGCCCAGGACGGGGAAGATACGAGCAGTACTTC. Translation gives CASSPGRGRYEQYF.

This clone was found a few times. This sequence joins TRBV4-1 and TRBJ2-7; 7 nucleotides agree with TRBD1. This CDR3 has 16 residues. Germline V CDR1 and CDR2: MGHRA, YSYEKL. J gave up 2 bases and V 3 bases, and 10 bases lay outside the gene matches. CDR3 in amino acids: CASSHHRTGQPYEQYF. The CDR3 region has the DNA TGCGCCAGCAGCCATCATCGAACGGGACAGCCCTACGAGCAGTACTTC.

This rearrangement joins TRBV19 to TRBJ1-2, with 10 bases matching TRBD1. The CDR3 spans 13 residues. The junction had 4 bases not matched to a gene; V was cut back by 7 bases and J by 5 bases. Germline-derived CDR1 and CDR2 are LNHDA and SQIVND (reference sequence). Written as DNA, the CDR3 is TGTGCCAGTAAGGACAGGGGGGAGTATGGCTACACCTTC. It specifies CASKDRGEYGYTF.

The rearrangement links TRBV2 to TRBJ1-1; 8 positions agree with TRBD1. Trimming cost V 6 bases and J 2 bases; bases outside gene matches: 5. From germline, CDR1 is SNHLY and CDR2 FYNNEI. This CDR3 contains 14 residues. The CDR3 reads CASSADRDNTEAFF. CDR3 DNA sequence: TGTGCCAGCAGCGCGGACAGGGACAACACTGAAGCTTTCTTT.

This clone has a handful of counts. J is TRBJ2-5 and V is TRBV4-3, with D uncertain. The V end was cut by 3 bases, the J end by 5 bases, with 13 bases between. The CDR3 runs to 14 residues. CDR1 is LGHNA and CDR2 is YSLEER in the germline V gene. The CDR3 protein is CASSHYTQRETQYF. For the CDR3, the DNA is TGCGCCAGCAGCCATTACACTCAGAGGGAGACCCAGTACTTC.

In its sample, this clone was seen a few times. The V gene is TRBV5-4, the J gene TRBJ2-7, with 8 bases fitting TRBD2. The CDR3 is made up of 15 amino acids. Germline V gene sequence: CDR1 SGHNT, CDR2 YYREEE (reference sequence). The junction had 5 bases not matched to a gene; V was cut back by 0 bases and J by 3 bases. The CDR3 spells CASSLGPSGSYEQYF. The DNA for the CDR3 is TGTGCCAGCAGCTTGGGGCCCAGCGGGAGCTACGAGCAGTACTTC.

This chain connects TRBV7-8 to TRBJ1-5, with D uncertain. CDR3 length: 14 amino acids. Trimming removed 4 bases at V and 0 bases at J, with 7 bases between. Germline assignment: CDR1 SGHVS and CDR2 FQNEAQ. The CDR3 region has the DNA TGTGCCAGCAGCTGGAGTAATAGCAATCAGCCCCAGCATTTT. Its protein product is CASSWSNSNQPQHF.

The genes are TRBV28 and TRBJ2-1; 11 nucleotides match TRBD2. The germline CDR1 and CDR2 sequences are MDHEN and SYDVKM. This CDR3 comprises 15 residues. After removal of 6 bases from V and 8 bases from J, the junction contained 9 bases not matched to a gene. In DNA, the CDR3 is TGTGCCAGCAGGCCTACTAGCGGGAGATTCCATGAGCAGTTCTTC. Translating gives CASRPTSGRFHEQFF.

This clone showed up just a few times. The chain joins TRBV29-1 to TRBJ2-6; 7 nucleotides align to TRBD1. The trim removed 4 bases at V and 4 bases at J, leaving 13 bases unmatched. The CDR3 extends over 17 amino acids. Germline loops: CDR1 SQVTM, CDR2 ANQGSEA. The CDR3 here is CSVGSTGPSGGANVLTF. CDR3 nucleotides: TGCAGCGTTGGGTCGACAGGGCCCTCGGGGGGGGCCAACGTCCTGACTTTC.

This clone was detected a few times. For the CDR3, the DNA is TGTGCCAGCAGTGATACAGGGGAGGGCTACACCTTC. This translates into CASSDTGEGYTF. The J gene is TRBJ1-2, the V gene TRBV6-4; TRBD1 agrees at 7 bases. This CDR3 has 12 residues. V gave up 3 bases and J gave up 8 bases; unmatched junction bases: 3. Looked up from germline, CDR1 is MRHNA and CDR2 is SNTAGT.

The chain uses TRBV28 and TRBJ1-1; 7 positions agree with TRBD1. The germline V gene has CDR1 MDHEN and CDR2 SYDVKM. V gave up 0 bases and J gave up 0 bases; unmatched junction bases: 1. CDR3 length: 15 amino acids. As DNA, the CDR3 is TGTGCCAGCAGTTTATGGACAGGGTTGAACACTGAAGCTTTCTTT. Protein product: CASSLWTGLNTEAFF.

This clone showed up just a few times. This sequence joins TRBV30 and TRBJ1-1; 7 bases map to TRBD1. The V gene end was trimmed by 4 bases and the J gene end by 4 bases; junction bases not matched to a gene: 6. Germline V gene data show CDR1 as GTSNPN and CDR2 as SVGIG (reference sequence). The CDR3 is 13 residues long. The CDR3 DNA reads as TGTGCCTGGACTCGACAGGGATTCACTGAAGCTTTCTTT. Translation gives CAWTRQGFTEAFF.

This clone appeared a few times. The J gene is TRBJ2-7, the V gene TRBV27, with 7 bases identical to TRBD2. J lost 3 bases, V lost 2 bases, and 7 bases had no gene match. The CDR3 spans 15 residues. The germline gives CDR1 MNHEY, CDR2 SMNVEV (reference sequence). CDR3 in DNA: TGTGCCAGCAGTTTACCGAGGCGGGGGTACTACGAGCAGTACTTC. It yields the protein CASSLPRRGYYEQYF.

The chain combines TRBV7-9 with TRBJ1-3; 8 nucleotides line up with TRBD1. Germline V lookup: CDR1 SEHNR, CDR2 FQNEAQ (reference sequence). This CDR3 is 16 amino acids long. J lost 4 bases, V lost 5 bases, and 10 bases had no gene match. The CDR3, as DNA: TGTGCCAGCAGCACCGGACAGGGTATTTACGGAAACACCATATATTTT. Encoded protein: CASSTGQGIYGNTIYF.

The genes are TRBV7-9 and TRBJ1-2; a possible D gene is TRBD1 (5 bases). Germline V CDR1 and CDR2: SEHNR, FQNEAQ (reference sequence). The CDR3 spans 14 residues. Trimming pared 5 bases from V and 7 bases from J, leaving 17 bases between. The CDR3 nucleotides are TGTGCCAGCAGCGTAGGGCAGGGATTAGGTGGCTACACCTTC. Amino acids: CASSVGQGLGGYTF. Full variable domain (outside the CDR3, taken from reference TRBV7-9 and TRBJ1-2): DTGVSQNPRHKITKRGQNVTFRCDPISEHNRLYWYRQTLGQGPEFLTYFQNEAQLEKSRLLSDRFSAERPKGSFSTLEIQRTEQGDSAMYLCASSVGQGLGGYTFGSGTRLTVV.

This clone came up a few times. V usage is TRBV5-6 and J usage is TRBJ2-7, with 8 bases matching TRBD1. V shed 4 bases and J 5 bases; nucleotides not matched to a gene: 5. Germline CDR1 and CDR2: SGHDT and YYEEEE. The CDR3 is made up of 13 amino acids. CDR3 in DNA: TGTGCCAGCAGCCTGGACAGGGCCCACGAGCAGTACTTC. Protein product: CASSLDRAHEQYF.